The clone carrying this T cell receptor beta chain was picked up one time. CD8+ and CD4+ T cells from blood underwent TCR beta sequencing. The data belong to a study of CD8 T cells in Susac syndrome. An amount of RNA that ranged from roughly 0.5 to 1 ug was reverse transcribed with random hexamers. One entry per CDR3 protein results from TCRdb running MiXCR on the immunoSEQ multiplex PCR reads. The profile shows around 270,000 distinct CDR3 sequences, approximately 85% of them singletons. The CDR3 sequence is 15 residues long. V was pared by 0 bases and J by 1 base, with 8 bases between. Germline V lookup: CDR1 SGHRS, CDR2 YFSETQ.

The source is a human donor with multiple sclerosis. The chain links TRBV5-1 to TRBJ1-5; perhaps TRBD1 as D (5 bases). The sample consisted of CD8+ T cells from PBMCs. The CDR3 DNA follows: TGCGCCAGCAGCTTGGGGGGGATAAGCAATCAGCCCCAGCATTTT. As protein: CASSLGGISNQPQHF.